This T cell receptor (beta chain) comes out of a study of cytomegalovirus exposure and HLA in healthy donors. Study at large: Tens of millions of unique TCRs from HLA-typed donors were held in an early release of data.

PCR involved 60 Vbeta and 13 Jbeta primers. Sequencing was performed with immunoSEQ multiplex PCR; in TCRdb, only in-frame clones are kept and a portion is missing. The sample has some 130,000 clones, about 79% seen once; the top ten hold 2% to 2.5%. Study-wide findings and caveats: Later analysis found that TCR beta chains associated with HLA were more clonally expanded than other, equally common chains. Upon later analysis, TCR association rates were observed to vary by HLA locus, being highest for DRB1 and lowest for HLA-C.

Trimming cost V 1 base and J 9 bases; bases outside gene matches: 6. CDR1 and CDR2 from the germline V gene are SGHDN and FVKESK. The CDR3 extends over 16 amino acids. This clone was counted once. Antigen unknown. The sample was PBMCs. J is TRBJ2-1 and V is TRBV14, with 13 positions matching TRBD2. The TCR was taken from a man aged 18 to 35 in good health and CMV-seronegative. In DNA form, the CDR3 reads TGTGCCAGCAGCCAAGTCCGGACTAGCGGGAGTGGTGAGCAGTTCTTC. It is translated as CASSQVRTSGSGEQFF.